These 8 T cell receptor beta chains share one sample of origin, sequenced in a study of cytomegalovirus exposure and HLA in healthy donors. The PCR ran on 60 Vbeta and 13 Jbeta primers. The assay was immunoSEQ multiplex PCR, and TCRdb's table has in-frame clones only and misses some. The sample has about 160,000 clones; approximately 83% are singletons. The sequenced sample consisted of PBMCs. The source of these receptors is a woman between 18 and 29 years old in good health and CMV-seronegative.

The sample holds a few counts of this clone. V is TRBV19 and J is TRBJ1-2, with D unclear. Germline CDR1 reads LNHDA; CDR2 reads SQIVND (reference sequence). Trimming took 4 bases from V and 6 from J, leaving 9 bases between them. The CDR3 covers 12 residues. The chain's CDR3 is CASSNSFNGYTF. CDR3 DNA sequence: TGTGCCAGTAGTAACAGTTTCAATGGCTACACCTTC. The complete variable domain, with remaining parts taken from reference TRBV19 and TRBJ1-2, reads DGGITQSPKYLFRKEGQNVTLSCEQNLNHDAMYWYRQDPGQGLRLIYYSQIVNDFQKGDIAEGYSVSREKKESFPLTVTSAQKNPTAFYLCASSNSFNGYTFGSGTRLTVV.

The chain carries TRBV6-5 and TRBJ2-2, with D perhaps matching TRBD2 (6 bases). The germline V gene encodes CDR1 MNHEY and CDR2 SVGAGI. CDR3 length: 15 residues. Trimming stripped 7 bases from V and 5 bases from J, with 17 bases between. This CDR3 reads CASTDSGVWTGELFF. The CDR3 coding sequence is TGTGCCAGCACCGACTCGGGGGTTTGGACCGGGGAGCTGTTTTTT.

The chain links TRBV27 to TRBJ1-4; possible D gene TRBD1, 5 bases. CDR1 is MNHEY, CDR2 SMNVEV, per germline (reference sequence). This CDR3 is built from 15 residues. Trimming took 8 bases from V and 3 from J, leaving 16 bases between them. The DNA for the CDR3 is TGTGCCAGCCTTATGGTCAGGGTTTCTAATGAAAAACTGTTTTTT. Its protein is CASLMVRVSNEKLFF.

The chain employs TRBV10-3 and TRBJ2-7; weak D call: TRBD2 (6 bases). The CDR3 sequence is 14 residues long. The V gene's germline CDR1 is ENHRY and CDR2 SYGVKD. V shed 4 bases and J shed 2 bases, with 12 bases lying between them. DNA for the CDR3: TGTGCCATCAGTGCCGCGACTAGTCCCTACGAGCAGTACTTC. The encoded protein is CAISAATSPYEQYF.

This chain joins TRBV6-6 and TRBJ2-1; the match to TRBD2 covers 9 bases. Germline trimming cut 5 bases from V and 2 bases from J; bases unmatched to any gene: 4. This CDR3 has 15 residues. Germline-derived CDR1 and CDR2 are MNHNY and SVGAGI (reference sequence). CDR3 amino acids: CASSPASGAYNEQFF. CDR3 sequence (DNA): TGTGCCAGCAGTCCGGCTAGCGGGGCCTACAATGAGCAGTTCTTC.

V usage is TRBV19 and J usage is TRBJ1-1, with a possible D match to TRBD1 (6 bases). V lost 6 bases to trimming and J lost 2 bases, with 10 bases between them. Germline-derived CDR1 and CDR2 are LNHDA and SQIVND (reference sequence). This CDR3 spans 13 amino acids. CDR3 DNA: TGTGCCAGTAGGGACAGAATCAACACTGAAGCTTTCTTT. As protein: CASRDRINTEAFF.

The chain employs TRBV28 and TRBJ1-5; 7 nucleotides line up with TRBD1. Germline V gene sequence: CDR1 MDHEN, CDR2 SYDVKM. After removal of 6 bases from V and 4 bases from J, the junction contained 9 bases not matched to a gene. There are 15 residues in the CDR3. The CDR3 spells CASRRDSQYNQPQHF. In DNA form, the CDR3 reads TGTGCCAGCAGGCGGGACAGCCAATATAATCAGCCCCAGCATTTT.

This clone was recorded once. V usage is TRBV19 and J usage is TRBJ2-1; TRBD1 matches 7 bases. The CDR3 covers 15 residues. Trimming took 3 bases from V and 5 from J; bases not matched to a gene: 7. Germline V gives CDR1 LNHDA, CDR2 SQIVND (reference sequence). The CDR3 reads CASSIPWTGNNEQFF. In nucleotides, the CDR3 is TGTGCCAGTAGTATCCCCTGGACAGGAAACAATGAGCAGTTCTTC.